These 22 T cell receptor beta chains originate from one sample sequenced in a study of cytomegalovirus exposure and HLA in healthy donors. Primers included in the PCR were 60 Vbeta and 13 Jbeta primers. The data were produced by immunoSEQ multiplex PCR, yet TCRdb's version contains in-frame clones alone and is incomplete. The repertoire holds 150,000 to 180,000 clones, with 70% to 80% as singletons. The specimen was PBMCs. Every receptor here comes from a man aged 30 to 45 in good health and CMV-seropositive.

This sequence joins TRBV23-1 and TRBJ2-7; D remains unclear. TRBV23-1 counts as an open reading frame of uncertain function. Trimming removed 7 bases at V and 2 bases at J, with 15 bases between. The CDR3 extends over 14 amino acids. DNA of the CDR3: TGCGCCAGCACCTCAATCGGGTTTACCTACGAGCAGTACTTC. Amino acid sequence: CASTSIGFTYEQYF.

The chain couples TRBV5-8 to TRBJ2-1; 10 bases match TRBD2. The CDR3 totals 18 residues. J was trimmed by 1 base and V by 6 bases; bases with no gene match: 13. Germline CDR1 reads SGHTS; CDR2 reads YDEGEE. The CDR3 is CASTRGGTSVPSYNEQFF. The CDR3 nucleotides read TGTGCCAGCACCCGGGGGGGGACTAGCGTCCCATCCTACAATGAGCAGTTCTTC.

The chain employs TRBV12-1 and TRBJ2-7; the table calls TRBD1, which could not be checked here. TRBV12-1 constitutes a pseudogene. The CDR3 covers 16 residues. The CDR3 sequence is CASNTSPLSHSYEQYF. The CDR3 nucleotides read TGTGCCAGCAACACATCTCCGTTGTCCCACTCCTACGAGCAGTACTTC.

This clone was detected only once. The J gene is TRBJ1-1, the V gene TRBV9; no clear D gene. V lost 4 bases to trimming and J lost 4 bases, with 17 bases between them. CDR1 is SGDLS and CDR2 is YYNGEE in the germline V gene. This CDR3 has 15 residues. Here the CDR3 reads CASSQHYTEGTEAFF. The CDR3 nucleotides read TGTGCCAGCAGCCAACACTATACGGAGGGCACTGAAGCTTTCTTT.

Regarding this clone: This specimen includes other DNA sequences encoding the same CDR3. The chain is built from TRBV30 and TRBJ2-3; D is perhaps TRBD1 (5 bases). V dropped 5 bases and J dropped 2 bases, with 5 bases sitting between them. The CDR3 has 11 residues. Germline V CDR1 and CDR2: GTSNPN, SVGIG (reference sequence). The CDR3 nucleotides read TGTGCCTGGGGGGCCACAGATACGCAGTATTTT. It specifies CAWGATDTQYF.

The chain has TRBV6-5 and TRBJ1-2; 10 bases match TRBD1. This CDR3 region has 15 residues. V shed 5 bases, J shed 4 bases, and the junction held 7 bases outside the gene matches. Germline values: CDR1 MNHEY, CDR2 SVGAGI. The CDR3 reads CASSNRQGAGYGYTF. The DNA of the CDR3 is TGTGCCAGCAGTAACCGACAGGGGGCAGGCTATGGCTACACCTTC.

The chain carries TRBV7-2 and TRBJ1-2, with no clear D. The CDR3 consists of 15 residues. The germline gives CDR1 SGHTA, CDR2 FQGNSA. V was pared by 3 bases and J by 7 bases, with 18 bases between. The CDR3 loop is CASSFDRLTTGGYTF. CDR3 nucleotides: TGTGCCAGCAGCTTTGACCGCCTTACAACGGGTGGCTACACCTTC. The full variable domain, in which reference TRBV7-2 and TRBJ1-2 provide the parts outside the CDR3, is GAGVSQSPSNKVTEKGKDVELRCDPISGHTALYWYRQSLGQGLEFLIYFQGNSAPDKSGLPSDRFSAERTGGSVSTLTIQRTQQEDSAVYLCASSFDRLTTGGYTFGSGTRLTVV.

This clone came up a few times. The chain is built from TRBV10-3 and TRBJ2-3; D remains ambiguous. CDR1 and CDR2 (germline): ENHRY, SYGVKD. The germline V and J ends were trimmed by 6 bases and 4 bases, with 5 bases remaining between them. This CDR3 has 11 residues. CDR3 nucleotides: TGTGCCATCAGCCCCTCAGATACGCAGTATTTT. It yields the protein CAISPSDTQYF.

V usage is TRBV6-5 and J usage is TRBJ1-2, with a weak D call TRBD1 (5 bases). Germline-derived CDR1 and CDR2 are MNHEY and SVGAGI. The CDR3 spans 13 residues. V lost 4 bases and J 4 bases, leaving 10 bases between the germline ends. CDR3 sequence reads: CASSSQGFYGYTF. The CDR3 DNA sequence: TGTGCCAGCAGTTCTCAGGGATTCTATGGCTACACCTTC.

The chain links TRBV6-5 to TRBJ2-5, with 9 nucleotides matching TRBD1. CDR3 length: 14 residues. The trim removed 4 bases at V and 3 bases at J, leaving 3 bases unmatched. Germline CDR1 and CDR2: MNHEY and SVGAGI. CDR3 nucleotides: TGTGCCAGCAGTTCCGGGACAGGGAAAGAGACCCAGTACTTC. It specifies CASSSGTGKETQYF.

Written as DNA, the CDR3 is TGTGCCAGCACTCAGGGGGCTAGCCGCACCGGGGAGCTGTTTTTT. It yields the protein CASTQGASRTGELFF. This rearrangement joins TRBV7-9 to TRBJ2-2, with 8 bases lining up with TRBD1. The germline gives CDR1 SEHNR, CDR2 FQNEAQ (reference sequence). This CDR3 contains 15 residues. With 7 bases clipped from V and 4 bases from J, the junction kept 8 bases outside the gene matches.

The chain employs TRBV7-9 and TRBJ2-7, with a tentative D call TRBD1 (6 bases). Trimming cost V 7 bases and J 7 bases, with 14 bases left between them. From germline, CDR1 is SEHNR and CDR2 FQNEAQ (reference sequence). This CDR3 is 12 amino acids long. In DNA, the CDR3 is TGTGCCAGCACCTCCTTAGGGGGAGAGCAGTACTTC. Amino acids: CASTSLGGEQYF. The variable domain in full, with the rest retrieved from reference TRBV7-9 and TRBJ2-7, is DTGVSQNPRHKITKRGQNVTFRCDPISEHNRLYWYRQTLGQGPEFLTYFQNEAQLEKSRLLSDRFSAERPKGSFSTLEIQRTEQGDSAMYLCASTSLGGEQYFGPGTRLTVT.

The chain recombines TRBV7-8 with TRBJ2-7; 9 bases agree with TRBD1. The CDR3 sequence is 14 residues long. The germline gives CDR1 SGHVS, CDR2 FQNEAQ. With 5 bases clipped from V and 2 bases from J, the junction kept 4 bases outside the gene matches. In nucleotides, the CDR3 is TGTGCCAGCAGCGCCCGGACAGGGGCCTACGAGCAGTACTTC. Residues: CASSARTGAYEQYF.

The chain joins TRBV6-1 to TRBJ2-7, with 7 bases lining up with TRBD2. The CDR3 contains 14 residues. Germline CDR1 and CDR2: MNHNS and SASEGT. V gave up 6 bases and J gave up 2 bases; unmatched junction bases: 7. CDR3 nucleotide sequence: TGTGCCAGCAGGTATATAGCGGGTACCTACGAGCAGTACTTC. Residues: CASRYIAGTYEQYF.

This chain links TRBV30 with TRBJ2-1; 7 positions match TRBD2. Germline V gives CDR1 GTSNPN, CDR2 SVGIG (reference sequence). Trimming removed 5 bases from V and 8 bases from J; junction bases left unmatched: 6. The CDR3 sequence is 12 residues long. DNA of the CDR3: TGTGCCTGGGGGGGGACTACACATGAGCAGTTCTTC. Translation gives CAWGGTTHEQFF.

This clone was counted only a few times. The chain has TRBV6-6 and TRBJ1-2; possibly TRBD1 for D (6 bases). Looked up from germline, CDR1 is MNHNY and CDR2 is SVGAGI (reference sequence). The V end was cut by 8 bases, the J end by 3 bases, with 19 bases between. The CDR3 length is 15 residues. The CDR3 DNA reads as TGTGCCAGCCAACCATCGACAGGTTCCGACTATGGCTACACCTTC. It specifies CASQPSTGSDYGYTF.

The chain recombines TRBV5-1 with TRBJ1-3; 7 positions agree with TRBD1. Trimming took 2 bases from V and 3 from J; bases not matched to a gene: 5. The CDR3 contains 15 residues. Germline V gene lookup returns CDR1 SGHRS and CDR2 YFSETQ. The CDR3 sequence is CASSLDTGVGNTIYF. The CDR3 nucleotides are TGCGCCAGCAGCTTAGATACAGGGGTTGGAAACACCATATATTTT.

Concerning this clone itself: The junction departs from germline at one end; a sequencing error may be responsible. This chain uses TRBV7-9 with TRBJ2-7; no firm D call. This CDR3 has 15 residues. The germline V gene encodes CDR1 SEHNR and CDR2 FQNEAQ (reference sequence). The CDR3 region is CSSSPHSTPSYEQYF. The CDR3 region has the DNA TGTTCCAGCAGCCCCCACAGTACCCCCTCCTACGAGCAGTACTTC. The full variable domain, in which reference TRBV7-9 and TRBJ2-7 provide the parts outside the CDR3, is DTGVSQNPRHKITKRGQNVTFRCDPISEHNRLYWYRQTLGQGPEFLTYFQNEAQLEKSRLLSDRFSAERPKGSFSTLEIQRTEQGDSAMYLCSSSPHSTPSYEQYFGPGTRLTVT.

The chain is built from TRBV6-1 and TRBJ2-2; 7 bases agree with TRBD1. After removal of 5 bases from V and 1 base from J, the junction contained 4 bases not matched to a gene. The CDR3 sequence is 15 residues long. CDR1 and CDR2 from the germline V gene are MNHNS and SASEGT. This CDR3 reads CASSSGTVNTGELFF. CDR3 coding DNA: TGTGCCAGCAGTTCCGGGACAGTGAACACCGGGGAGCTGTTTTTT.

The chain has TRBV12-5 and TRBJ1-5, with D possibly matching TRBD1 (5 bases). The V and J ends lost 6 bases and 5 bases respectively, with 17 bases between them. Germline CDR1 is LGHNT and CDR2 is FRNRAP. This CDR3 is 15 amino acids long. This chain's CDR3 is CASGRKDTIDQPQHF. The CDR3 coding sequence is TGTGCTAGTGGGAGAAAGGACACTATAGATCAGCCCCAGCATTTT.

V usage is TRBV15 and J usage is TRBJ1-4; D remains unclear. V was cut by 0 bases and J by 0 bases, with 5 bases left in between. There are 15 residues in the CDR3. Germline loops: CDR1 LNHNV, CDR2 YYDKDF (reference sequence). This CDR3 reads CATSRDLATNEKLFF. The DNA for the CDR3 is TGTGCCACCAGCAGAGATCTTGCAACTAATGAAAAACTGTTTTTT. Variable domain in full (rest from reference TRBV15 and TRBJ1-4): DAMVIQNPRYQVTQFGKPVTLSCSQTLNHNVMYWYQQKSSQAPKLLFHYYDKDFNNEADTPDNFQSRRPNTSFCFLDIRSPGLGDTAMYLCATSRDLATNEKLFFGSGTQLSVL.

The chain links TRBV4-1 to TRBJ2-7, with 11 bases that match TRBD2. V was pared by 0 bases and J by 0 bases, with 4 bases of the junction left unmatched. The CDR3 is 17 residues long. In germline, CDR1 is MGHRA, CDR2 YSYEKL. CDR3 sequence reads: CASSQDLAGGSSYEQYF. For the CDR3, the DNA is TGCGCCAGCAGCCAAGATCTAGCGGGGGGCTCCTCCTACGAGCAGTACTTC.